This is a list of T cell receptor beta chains from one sample in a study of pediatric ulcerative colitis. Repertoires were generated with immunoSEQ multiplex PCR, while TCRdb's copy carries only in-frame clones and drops some. The sample holds more than 45,000 clones, over 70% seen once. Sequences were obtained from blood. The origin of the receptors is a boy between 10 and 17 years old who was a control in a study of pediatric ulcerative colitis. Both conserved end residues are part of each CDR3. D genes are given only for firm matches. For some rows the clone size is stated as once, few or many, or as a class when expanded; others skip it.

length	V	D	size	J	CDR3	DNA
14	TRBV6-5	NA	NA	TRBJ2-7	CASSPGPYPYEQYF	TGTGCCAGCAGCCCGGGGCCATACCCCTACGAGCAGTACTTC
14	TRBV6-6	NA	few	TRBJ1-5	CASSSNRGNQPQHF	TGTGCCAGCAGCTCGAACAGGGGCAATCAGCCCCAGCATTTT
15	TRBV7-3	TRBD1	NA	TRBJ2-7	CASSPGTGGDYEQYF	TGTGCCAGCAGCCCCGGGACAGGGGGCGATTACGAGCAGTACTTC
15	TRBV19	TRBD1	NA	TRBJ2-7	CASIDGGQGHYEQYF	TGTGCCAGTATAGACGGGGGACAGGGACACTACGAGCAGTACTTC
17	TRBV12-2	NA	NA	TRBJ2-1	CASRPSQAQHTGNEQFF	TGTGCAAGTCGCCCTAGCCAAGCACAACATACTGGCAATGAGCAGTTCTTC
15	TRBV7-3	TRBD1	NA	TRBJ1-1	CASSLTGQGNTEAFF	TGTGCCAGCAGCTTAACGGGACAGGGGAACACTGAAGCTTTCTTT
14	TRBV7-8	NA	NA	TRBJ1-1	CASSLRDNPTEAFF	TGTGCCAGCAGCTTACGGGACAACCCCACTGAAGCTTTCTTT
14	TRBV27	NA	NA	TRBJ2-6	CASSLSSGANVLTF	TGTGCCAGCAGTCTTAGCTCTGGGGCCAACGTCCTGACTTTC
11	TRBV20-1	NA	NA	TRBJ2-3	CSAREADTQYF	TGCAGTGCTAGAGAAGCAGATACGCAGTATTTT
13	TRBV15	NA	NA	TRBJ2-1	CATSRFVASEQFF	TGTGCCACCAGCAGGTTTGTAGCGTCTGAGCAGTTCTTC
15	TRBV6-6	TRBD1	NA	TRBJ1-2	CASSYGTGGAGGYTF	TGTGCCAGCAGTTACGGGACAGGGGGCGCTGGGGGCTACACCTTC
13	TRBV2	NA	NA	TRBJ1-1	CASTFRGDTEAFF	TGTGCCAGCACTTTTCGGGGGGACACTGAAGCTTTCTTT
16	TRBV5-1	NA	once	TRBJ1-1	CASSRGQGSLNTEAFF	TGCGCCAGCAGTCGGGGCCAGGGATCTCTGAACACTGAAGCTTTCTTT
15	TRBV6-6	NA	NA	TRBJ1-1	CASRGGGVLNTEAFF	TGTGCCAGCAGGGGGGGCGGGGTGCTGAACACTGAAGCTTTCTTT
15	TRBV6-1	TRBD1	NA	TRBJ1-5	CASNEGQGGAQPQHF	TGTGCCAGCAACGAGGGACAGGGAGGGGCACAGCCCCAGCATTTT
13	TRBV7-6	NA	NA	TRBJ1-5	CASSLSLNQPQHF	TGTGCCAGCAGCTTATCGCTCAATCAGCCCCAGCATTTT
16	TRBV7-2	TRBD2	NA	TRBJ2-7	CASSLEASGGSYEQYF	TGTGCCAGCAGCTTAGAGGCTAGCGGGGGCTCCTACGAGCAGTACTTC
15	TRBV15	NA	NA	TRBJ1-5	CATSRDGHENQPQHF	TGTGCCACCAGCAGGGATGGACACGAAAATCAGCCCCAGCATTTT
17	TRBV4-1	TRBD1	NA	TRBJ1-4	CASSQPWDRVGNEKLFF	TGCGCCAGCAGCCAACCTTGGGACAGGGTTGGTAATGAAAAACTGTTTTTT
14	TRBV5-1	NA	few	TRBJ2-7	CASSLTDVAYEQYF	TGCGCCAGCAGCTTGACAGATGTGGCCTACGAGCAGTACTTC
14	TRBV6-4	TRBD1	NA	TRBJ1-1	CASSAGQGSTEAFF	TGTGCCAGCAGCGCCGGACAGGGGAGCACTGAAGCTTTCTTT
12	TRBV2	TRBD1	NA	TRBJ1-2	CATTGQFYGYTF	TGTGCCACAACGGGACAGTTCTATGGCTACACCTTC
13	TRBV11-1	TRBD1	NA	TRBJ1-1	CASSPTGDTEAFF	TGTGCCAGCAGCCCCACAGGGGACACTGAAGCTTTCTTT
13	TRBV30	NA	NA	TRBJ1-2	CAWSGSWDDGYTF	TGTGCCTGGAGTGGAAGTTGGGACGATGGCTACACCTTC
13	TRBV30	NA	NA	TRBJ2-2	CAWSVGGAGELFF	TGTGCCTGGAGTGTAGGGGGGGCCGGGGAGCTGTTTTTT
18	TRBV19	NA	NA	TRBJ2-3	CASSIGARRGYSTDTQYF	TGTGCCAGTAGTATAGGGGCTCGAAGGGGCTACTCGACAGATACGCAGTATTTT
19	TRBV28	TRBD2	once	TRBJ2-7	CASSLGWGLAGGETYEQYF	TGTGCCAGCAGTTTAGGGTGGGGACTAGCGGGAGGTGAAACCTACGAGCAGTACTTC
13	TRBV27	NA	NA	TRBJ2-1	CASSSRGYNEQFF	TGTGCCAGCAGTTCCCGGGGCTACAATGAGCAGTTCTTC
15	TRBV11-2	NA	NA	TRBJ2-1	CASSLGSVLYNEQFF	TGTGCCAGCAGCTTAGGGTCCGTCCTCTACAATGAGCAGTTCTTC
15	TRBV7-2	NA	NA	TRBJ2-5	CASSLGGAGSATQYF	TGTGCCAGCAGCTTAGGGGGGGCAGGGTCGGCGACCCAGTACTTC
16	TRBV6-4	TRBD1	NA	TRBJ2-2	CASTHPLRGRGGELFF	TGTGCCAGCACCCACCCACTCAGGGGGCGGGGCGGGGAGCTGTTTTTT
18	TRBV7-2	NA	NA	TRBJ1-2	CASSLAGGGTTPIYGYTF	TGTGCCAGCAGCTTAGCGGGCGGCGGAACAACACCGATCTATGGCTACACCTTC
15	TRBV11-2	NA	NA	TRBJ1-2	CASSRDSDSSYGYTF	TGTGCCAGCAGCCGAGACAGCGATTCTTCCTATGGCTACACCTTC
14	TRBV28	NA	NA	TRBJ1-3	CASSLIESGNTIYF	TGTGCCAGCAGTCTTATAGAATCTGGAAACACCATATATTTT
14	TRBV30	TRBD1	NA	TRBJ2-7	CAWSSGTGNKSEYF	TGTGCCTGGAGTTCCGGGACAGGGAACAAATCCGAGTACTTC
17	TRBV7-3	NA	NA	TRBJ2-3	CASRNPGRPMGTDTQYF	TGTGCCAGCAGGAACCCGGGAAGGCCGATGGGCACAGATACGCAGTATTTT
16	TRBV4-3	NA	NA	TRBJ1-3	CASSPRRVLSGNTIYF	TGCGCCAGCAGCCCAAGGCGAGTACTTTCTGGAAACACCATATATTTT
13	TRBV5-1	NA	NA	TRBJ2-5	CASSLTVQETQYF	TGCGCCAGCAGCTTGACAGTACAAGAGACCCAGTACTTC
16	TRBV10-3	TRBD1	NA	TRBJ1-5	CAIGGQGGLNNQPQHF	TGTGCCATCGGCGGACAGGGGGGTTTGAACAATCAGCCCCAGCATTTT
14	TRBV6-1	NA	NA	TRBJ1-1	CASKTADLNTEAFF	TGTGCCAGCAAAACGGCCGACTTGAACACTGAAGCTTTCTTT